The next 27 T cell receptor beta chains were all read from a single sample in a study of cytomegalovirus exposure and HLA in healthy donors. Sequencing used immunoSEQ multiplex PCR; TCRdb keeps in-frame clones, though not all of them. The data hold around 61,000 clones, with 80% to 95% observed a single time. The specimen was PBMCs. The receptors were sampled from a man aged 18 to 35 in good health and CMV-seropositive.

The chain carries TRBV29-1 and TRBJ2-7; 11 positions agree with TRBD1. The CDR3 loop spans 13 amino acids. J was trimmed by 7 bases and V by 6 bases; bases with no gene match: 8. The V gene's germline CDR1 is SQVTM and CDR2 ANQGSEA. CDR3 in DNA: TGCAGCGTCGTCGGACAGGGGGCAGGGGAGCAGTACTTC. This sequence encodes CSVVGQGAGEQYF.

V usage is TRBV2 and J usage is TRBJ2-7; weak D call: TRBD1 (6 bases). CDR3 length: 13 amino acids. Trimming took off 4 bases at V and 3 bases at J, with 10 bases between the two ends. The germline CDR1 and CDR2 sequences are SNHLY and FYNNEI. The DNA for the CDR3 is TGTGCCAGCAGTGCGGACAGAGACTACGAGCAGTACTTC. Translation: CASSADRDYEQYF.

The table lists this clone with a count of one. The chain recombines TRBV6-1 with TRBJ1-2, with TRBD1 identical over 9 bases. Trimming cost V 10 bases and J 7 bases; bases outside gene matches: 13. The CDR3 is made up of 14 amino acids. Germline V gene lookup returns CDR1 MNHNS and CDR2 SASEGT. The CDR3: CATGKEQGALGYTF. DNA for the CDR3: TGTGCCACAGGAAAGGAACAGGGGGCGCTTGGCTACACCTTC.

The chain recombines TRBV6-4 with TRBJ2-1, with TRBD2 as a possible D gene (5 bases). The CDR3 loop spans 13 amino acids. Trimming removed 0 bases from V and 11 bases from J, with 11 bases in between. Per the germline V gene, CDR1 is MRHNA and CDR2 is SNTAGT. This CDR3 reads CASSDSRATKQFF. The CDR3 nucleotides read TGTGCCAGCAGTGACTCACGGGCGACTAAGCAGTTCTTC.

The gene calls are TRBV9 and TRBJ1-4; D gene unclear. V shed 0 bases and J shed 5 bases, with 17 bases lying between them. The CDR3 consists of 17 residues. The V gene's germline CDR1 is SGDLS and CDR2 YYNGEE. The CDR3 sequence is CASSVGRSGALNEKLFF. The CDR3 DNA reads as TGTGCCAGCAGCGTAGGAAGGAGCGGCGCCCTAAATGAAAAACTGTTTTTT.

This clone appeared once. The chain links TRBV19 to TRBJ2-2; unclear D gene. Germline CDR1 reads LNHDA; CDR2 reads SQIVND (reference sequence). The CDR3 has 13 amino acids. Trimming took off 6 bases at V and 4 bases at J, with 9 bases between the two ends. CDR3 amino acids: CASRLSLTGELFF. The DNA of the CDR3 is TGTGCCAGTAGACTAAGTCTCACCGGGGAGCTGTTTTTT. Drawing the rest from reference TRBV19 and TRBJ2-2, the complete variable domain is DGGITQSPKYLFRKEGQNVTLSCEQNLNHDAMYWYRQDPGQGLRLIYYSQIVNDFQKGDIAEGYSVSREKKESFPLTVTSAQKNPTAFYLCASRLSLTGELFFGEGSRLTVL.

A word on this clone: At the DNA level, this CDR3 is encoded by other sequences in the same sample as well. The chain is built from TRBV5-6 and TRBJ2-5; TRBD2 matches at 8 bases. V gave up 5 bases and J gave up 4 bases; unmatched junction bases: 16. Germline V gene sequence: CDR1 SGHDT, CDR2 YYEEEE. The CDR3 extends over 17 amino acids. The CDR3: CASRVTTRTSLGETQYF. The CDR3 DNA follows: TGTGCCAGCAGGGTAACTACGAGGACTAGCTTGGGAGAGACCCAGTACTTC.

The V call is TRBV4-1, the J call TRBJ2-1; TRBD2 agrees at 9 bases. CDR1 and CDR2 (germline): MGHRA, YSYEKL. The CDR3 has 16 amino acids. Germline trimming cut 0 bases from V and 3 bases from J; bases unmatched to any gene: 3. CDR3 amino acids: CASSQEVAGDYNEQFF. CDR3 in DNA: TGCGCCAGCAGCCAAGAAGTAGCGGGAGACTACAATGAGCAGTTCTTC.

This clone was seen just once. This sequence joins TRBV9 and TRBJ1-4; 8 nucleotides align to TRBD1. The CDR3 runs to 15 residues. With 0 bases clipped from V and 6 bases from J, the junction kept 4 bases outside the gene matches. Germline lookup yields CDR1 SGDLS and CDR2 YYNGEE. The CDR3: CASSVEQGADEKLFF. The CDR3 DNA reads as TGTGCCAGCAGCGTAGAGCAGGGGGCGGATGAAAAACTGTTTTTT. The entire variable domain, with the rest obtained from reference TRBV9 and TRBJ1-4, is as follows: DSGVTQTPKHLITATGQRVTLRCSPRSGDLSVYWYQQSLDQGLQFLIQYYNGEERAKGNILERFSAQQFPDLHSELNLSSLELGDSALYFCASSVEQGADEKLFFGSGTQLSVL.

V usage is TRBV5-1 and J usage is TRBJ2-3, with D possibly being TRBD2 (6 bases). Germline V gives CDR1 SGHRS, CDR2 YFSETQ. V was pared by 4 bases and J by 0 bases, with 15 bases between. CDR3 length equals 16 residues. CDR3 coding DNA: TGCGCCAGCAGCCTAGGGCTAGCGAGTAGCACAGATACGCAGTATTTT. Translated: CASSLGLASSTDTQYF.

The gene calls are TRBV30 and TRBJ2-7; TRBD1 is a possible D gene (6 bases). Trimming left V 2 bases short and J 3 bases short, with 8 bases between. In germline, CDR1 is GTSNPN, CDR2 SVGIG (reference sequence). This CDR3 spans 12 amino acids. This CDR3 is CAWSRQVYEQYF. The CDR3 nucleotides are TGTGCCTGGAGTCGACAGGTCTACGAGCAGTACTTC.

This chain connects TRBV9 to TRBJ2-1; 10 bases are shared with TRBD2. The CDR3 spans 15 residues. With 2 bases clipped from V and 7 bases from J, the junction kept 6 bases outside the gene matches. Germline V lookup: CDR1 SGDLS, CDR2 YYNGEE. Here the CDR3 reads CASSVTGLARNEQFF. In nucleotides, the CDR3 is TGTGCCAGCAGCGTTACGGGACTAGCGAGGAATGAGCAGTTCTTC. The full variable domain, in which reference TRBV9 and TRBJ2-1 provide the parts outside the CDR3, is DSGVTQTPKHLITATGQRVTLRCSPRSGDLSVYWYQQSLDQGLQFLIQYYNGEERAKGNILERFSAQQFPDLHSELNLSSLELGDSALYFCASSVTGLARNEQFFGPGTRLTVL.

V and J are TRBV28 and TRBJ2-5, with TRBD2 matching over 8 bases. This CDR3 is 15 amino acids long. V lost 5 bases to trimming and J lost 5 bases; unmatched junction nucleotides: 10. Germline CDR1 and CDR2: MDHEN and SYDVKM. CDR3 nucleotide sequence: TGTGCCAGCAGTCGACCGGGACTAGAAGCTGAGACCCAGTACTTC. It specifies CASSRPGLEAETQYF.

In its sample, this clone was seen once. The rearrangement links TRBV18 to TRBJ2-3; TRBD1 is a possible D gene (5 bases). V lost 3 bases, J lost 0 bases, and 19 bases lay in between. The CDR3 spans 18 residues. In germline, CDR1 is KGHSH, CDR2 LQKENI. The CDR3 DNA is TGTGCCAGCTCACCTAATGGCCTGCAGGGCCTGAGCACAGATACGCAGTATTTT. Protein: CASSPNGLQGLSTDTQYF. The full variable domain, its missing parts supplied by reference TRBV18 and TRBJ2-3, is NAGVMQNPRHLVRRRGQEARLRCSPMKGHSHVYWYRQLPEEGLKFMVYLQKENIIDESGMPKERFSAEFPKEGPSILRIQQVVRGDSAAYFCASSPNGLQGLSTDTQYFGPGTRLTVL.

CDR3 sequence: CASSPEPSSGANVLTF. DNA for the CDR3: TGCGCCAGCAGCCCGGAACCTAGCTCTGGGGCCAACGTCCTGACTTTC. The V gene is TRBV5-1, the J gene TRBJ2-6; D uncertain. The V gene lost 4 bases and the J gene lost 0 bases, with 11 bases spanning the gap. CDR1 is SGHRS and CDR2 is YFSETQ in the germline V gene. This CDR3 contains 16 residues.

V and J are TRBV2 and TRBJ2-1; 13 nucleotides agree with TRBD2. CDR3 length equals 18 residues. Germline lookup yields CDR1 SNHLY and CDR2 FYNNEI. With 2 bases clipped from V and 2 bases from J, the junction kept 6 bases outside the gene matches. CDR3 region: CASSESLLAGGTYNEQFF. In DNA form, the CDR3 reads TGTGCCAGCAGTGAAAGTTTACTAGCGGGAGGGACCTACAATGAGCAGTTCTTC. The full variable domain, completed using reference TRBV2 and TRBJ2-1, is EPEVTQTPSHQVTQMGQEVILRCVPISNHLYFYWYRQILGQKVEFLVSFYNNEISEKSEIFDDQFSVERPDGSNFTLKIRSTKLEDSAMYFCASSESLLAGGTYNEQFFGPGTRLTVL.

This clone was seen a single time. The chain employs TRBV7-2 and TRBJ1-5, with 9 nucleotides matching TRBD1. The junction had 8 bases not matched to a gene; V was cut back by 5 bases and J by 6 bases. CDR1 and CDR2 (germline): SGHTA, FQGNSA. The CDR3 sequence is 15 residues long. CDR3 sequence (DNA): TGTGCCAGCAGCACAACAGGGGGCGGGGGTCAGCCCCAGCATTTT. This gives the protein CASSTTGGGGQPQHF.

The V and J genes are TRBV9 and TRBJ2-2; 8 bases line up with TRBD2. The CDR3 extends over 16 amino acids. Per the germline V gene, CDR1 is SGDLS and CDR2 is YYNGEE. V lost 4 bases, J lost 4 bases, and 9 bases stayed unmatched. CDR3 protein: CASSIKGLASTGELFF. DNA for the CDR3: TGTGCCAGCAGCATCAAAGGACTAGCAAGCACCGGGGAGCTGTTTTTT.

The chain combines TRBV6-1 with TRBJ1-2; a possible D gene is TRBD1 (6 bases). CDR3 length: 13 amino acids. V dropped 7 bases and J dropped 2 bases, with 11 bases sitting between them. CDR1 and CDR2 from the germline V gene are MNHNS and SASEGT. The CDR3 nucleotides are TGTGCCAGCACCACAGGGTTCAACTATGGCTACACCTTC. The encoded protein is CASTTGFNYGYTF.

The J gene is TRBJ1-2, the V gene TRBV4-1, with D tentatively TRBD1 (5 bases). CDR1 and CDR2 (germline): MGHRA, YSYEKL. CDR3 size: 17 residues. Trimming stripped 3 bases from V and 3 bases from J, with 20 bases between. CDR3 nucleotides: TGCGCCAGCAGCCAGGCTGGATGGGAGGGAGGGGACTATGGCTACACCTTC. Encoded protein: CASSQAGWEGGDYGYTF.

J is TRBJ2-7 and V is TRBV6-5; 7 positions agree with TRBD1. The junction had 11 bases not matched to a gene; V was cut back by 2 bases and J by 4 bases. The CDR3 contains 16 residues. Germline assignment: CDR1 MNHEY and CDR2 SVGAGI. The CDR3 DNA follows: TGTGCCAGCAGTTACGGGACAGCAGAGTTCCCATACGAGCAGTACTTC. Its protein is CASSYGTAEFPYEQYF.

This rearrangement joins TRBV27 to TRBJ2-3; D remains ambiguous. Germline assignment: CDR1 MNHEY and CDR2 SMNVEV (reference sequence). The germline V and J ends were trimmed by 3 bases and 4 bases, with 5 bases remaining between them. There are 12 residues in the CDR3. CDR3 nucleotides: TGTGCCAGCAGTTTTATAGCAGATACGCAGTATTTT. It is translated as CASSFIADTQYF.

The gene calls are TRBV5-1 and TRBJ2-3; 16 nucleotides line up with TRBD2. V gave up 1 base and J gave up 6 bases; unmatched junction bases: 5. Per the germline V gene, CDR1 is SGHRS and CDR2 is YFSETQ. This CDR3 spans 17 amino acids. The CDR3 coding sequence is TGCGCCAGCAGCTTGCCGGGACTAGCGGGAGGGCCCGATACGCAGTATTTT. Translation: CASSLPGLAGGPDTQYF.

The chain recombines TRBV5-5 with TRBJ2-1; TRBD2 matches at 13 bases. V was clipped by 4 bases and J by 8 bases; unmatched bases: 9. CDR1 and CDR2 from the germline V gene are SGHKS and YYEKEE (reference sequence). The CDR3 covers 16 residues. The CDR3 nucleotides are TGTGCCAGCAGCGAACACGGACTAGCGGGAGATGATGAGCAGTTCTTC. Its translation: CASSEHGLAGDDEQFF. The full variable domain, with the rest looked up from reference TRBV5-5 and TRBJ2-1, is DAGVTQSPTHLIKTRGQQVTLRCSPISGHKSVSWYQQVLGQGPQFIFQYYEKEERGRGNFPDRFSARQFPNYSSELNVNALLLGDSALYLCASSEHGLAGDDEQFFGPGTRLTVL.

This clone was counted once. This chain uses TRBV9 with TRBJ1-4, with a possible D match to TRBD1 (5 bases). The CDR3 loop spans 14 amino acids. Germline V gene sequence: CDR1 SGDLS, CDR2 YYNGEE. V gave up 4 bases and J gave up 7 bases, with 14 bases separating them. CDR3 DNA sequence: TGTGCCAGCAGCCCCCAGGGAGGGCTTGAAAAACTGTTTTTT. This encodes CASSPQGGLEKLFF. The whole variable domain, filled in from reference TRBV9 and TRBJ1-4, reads DSGVTQTPKHLITATGQRVTLRCSPRSGDLSVYWYQQSLDQGLQFLIQYYNGEERAKGNILERFSAQQFPDLHSELNLSSLELGDSALYFCASSPQGGLEKLFFGSGTQLSVL.

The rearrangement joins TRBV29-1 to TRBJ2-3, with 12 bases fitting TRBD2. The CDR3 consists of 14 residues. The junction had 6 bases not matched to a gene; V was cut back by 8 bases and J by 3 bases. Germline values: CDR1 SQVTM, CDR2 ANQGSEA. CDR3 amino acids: CSMRLAGVTDTQYF. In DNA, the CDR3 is TGCAGCATGAGACTAGCGGGGGTGACAGATACGCAGTATTTT.

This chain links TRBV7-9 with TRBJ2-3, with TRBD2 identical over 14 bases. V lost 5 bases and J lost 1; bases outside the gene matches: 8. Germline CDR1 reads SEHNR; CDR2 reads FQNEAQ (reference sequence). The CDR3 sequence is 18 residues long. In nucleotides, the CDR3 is TGTGCCAGCAGCCCGGGACTAGCGGGAGTACCCGGCACAGATACGCAGTATTTT. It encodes CASSPGLAGVPGTDTQYF.